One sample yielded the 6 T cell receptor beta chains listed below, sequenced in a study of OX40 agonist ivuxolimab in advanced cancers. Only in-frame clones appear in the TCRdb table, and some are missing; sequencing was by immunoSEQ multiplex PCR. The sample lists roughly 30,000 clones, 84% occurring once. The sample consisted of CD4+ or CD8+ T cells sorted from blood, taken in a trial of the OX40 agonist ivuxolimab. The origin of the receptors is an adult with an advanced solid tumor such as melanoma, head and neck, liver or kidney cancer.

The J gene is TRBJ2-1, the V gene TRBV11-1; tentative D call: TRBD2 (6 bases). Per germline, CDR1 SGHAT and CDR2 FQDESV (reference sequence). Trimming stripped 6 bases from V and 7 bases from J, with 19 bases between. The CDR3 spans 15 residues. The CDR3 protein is CASRYTALAGNEQFF. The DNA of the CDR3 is TGTGCCAGCAGATACACGGCACTAGCCGGTAATGAGCAGTTCTTC.

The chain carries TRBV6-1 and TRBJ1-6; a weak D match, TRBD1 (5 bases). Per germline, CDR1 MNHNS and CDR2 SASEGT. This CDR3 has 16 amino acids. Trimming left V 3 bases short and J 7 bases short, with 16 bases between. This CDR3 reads CASSDSGGHSNSPLHF. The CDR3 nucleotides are TGTGCCAGCAGTGATTCCGGAGGACATTCGAATTCACCCCTCCACTTT.

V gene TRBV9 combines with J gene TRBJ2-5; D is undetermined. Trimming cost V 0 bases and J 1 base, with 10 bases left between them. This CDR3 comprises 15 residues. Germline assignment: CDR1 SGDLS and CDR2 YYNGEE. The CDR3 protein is CASSVGSNGQETQYF. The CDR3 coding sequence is TGTGCCAGCAGCGTAGGGTCTAACGGCCAAGAGACCCAGTACTTC.

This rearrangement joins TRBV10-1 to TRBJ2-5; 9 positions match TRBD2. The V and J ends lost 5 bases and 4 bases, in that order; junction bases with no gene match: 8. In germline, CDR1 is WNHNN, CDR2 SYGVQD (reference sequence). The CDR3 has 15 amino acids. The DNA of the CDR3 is TGCGCCAGCAGTTTCCCCCAGCGGGGGGTAGAGACCCAGTACTTC. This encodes CASSFPQRGVETQYF.

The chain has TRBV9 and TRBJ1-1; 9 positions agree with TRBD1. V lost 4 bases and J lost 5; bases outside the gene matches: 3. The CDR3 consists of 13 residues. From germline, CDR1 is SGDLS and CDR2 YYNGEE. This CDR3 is CASSLGTGTEAFF. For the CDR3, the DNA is TGTGCCAGCAGCCTAGGGACAGGGACTGAAGCTTTCTTT.

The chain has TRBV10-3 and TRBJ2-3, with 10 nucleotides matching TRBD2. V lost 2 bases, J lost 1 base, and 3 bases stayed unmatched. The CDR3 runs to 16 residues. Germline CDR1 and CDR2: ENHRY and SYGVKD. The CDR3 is CAISEPLAGGTDTQYF. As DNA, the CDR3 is TGTGCCATCAGTGAGCCCCTAGCGGGGGGCACAGATACGCAGTATTTT.